This T cell receptor beta chain derives from a study of cytomegalovirus exposure and HLA in healthy donors (dated by TCRdb to about 2017). Concerning the study at large: In an earlier analysis of some 610 of the donors, about 270 Gb of sequence data and 100 million or so unique TCR beta sequences from 150 million to 200 million T cells were reported. A later analysis re-examined previously published TCR beta repertoires from more than 600 donors and added high-resolution HLA genotyping to investigate patterns of TCR occurrence. An early release that covered 640 HLA-typed donors contained about 300 gigabases of sequencing data and tens of millions of unique TCR sequences. Class I and class II HLA loci were covered by the typing at four-digit resolution. Alongside the repertoire data, information on donor age, sex, ethnicity and CMV serostatus was compiled. High-throughput TCR immunosequencing, statistical association of individual TCRs with disease status, and machine learning were combined to predict cytomegalovirus infection status. The aim of the study was to test whether cataloging public T cell receptors could identify signatures of past pathogen exposure. An earlier analysis of roughly 600 of the donors used high-throughput TCR beta sequencing to judge whether each TCR beta V gene segment behaved as functional or pseudogenic. Typing coverage varied by locus: roughly 629-640 donors for A, B, C, DRB1 and DQB1; more than 500 for DQA1; approximately 570 for DPA1; approximately 450 for DPB1. On average, around 230,000 unique TCR beta nucleotide sequences were sequenced per donor among some 420 genotyped donors of the cohort, with 15% to 20% of those sequences being non-productive. Of the 398 genotyped donors, around 81% fell in the genetic ancestry cluster associated with self-reported Caucasian donors. About 5 DR-DQ haplotypes were handled as single units for association and clustering, since linkage in the cohort was strong. A later genetic analysis used genome-wide SNP genotypes for about 55% of the 666 donors, treating that subset as a discovery cohort. Rather than drawing on any new phenotypic data, the later analysis identified candidate immune exposures from TCR beta sequences and the way those sequences occurred across donors. The study used immunosequencing to profile the T cell repertoires of about 670 subjects and linked those repertoires to cytomegalovirus serostatus. All discovery cohort repertoires had been generated using a single sequencing platform. Along with the approximately 650-subject first cohort, a separate validation cohort of over a hundred different subjects was used. Summary of the overall study and its limitations: Only TCR beta chains were sequenced in this cohort, and the absence of alpha or paired-chain data limited detectable features. In a later analysis, the rate of TCR association differed among HLA loci, with DRB1 alleles having the most associated TCRs and HLA-C alleles having the fewest. When HLA alleles, especially DR and DQ, strongly co-occurred, TCR associations were difficult to assign to individual alleles. In a later genetic analysis, a missense DCLRE1C variant was associated with V-gene and J-gene trimming of TCR beta chains, and the association was replicated in an independent cohort. In a later analysis, HLA-associated TCR beta chains showed more clonal expansion and lower generation probabilities than non-associated chains that were equally common. Correlated functional status among segregating V segments might reflect linkage disequilibrium, but an unknown experimental factor could not be ruled out. A further reported finding was that TCR beta sequences accurately predicted the HLA-A and HLA-B alleles for most subjects in the first cohort. Around 16 rarely observed V segments, including chromosome 9 orphons, were excluded from the earlier analysis of 550 to 700 of the donors because counts were too low. Three of the identified cytomegalovirus-associated TCR beta chains were confirmed in vitro to be specific for cytomegalovirus antigens. Specific HLA alleles were associated with 15,000 to 20,000 TCR beta sequences at a false discovery rate of 0.05 in a later analysis. Broadly in line with IMGT annotations, most TCR beta V segments showed up in productive rearrangements about 87% or about 30% of the time in an earlier analysis of several hundred of the donors. Cytomegalovirus status was reported to be diagnosed by the classifier with high specificity and sensitivity in both the original and validation cohorts. Several of the top co-occurrence clusters appeared to be linked to parvovirus B19, influenza, CMV and Epstein-Barr virus, according to a later analysis. A cluster of highly shared sequence variants was judged likely to be a technical artifact of the sequencing pipeline. According to a later analysis, most CMV-associated TCR beta chains appeared to be HLA-restricted, and the HLA associations seemed to be driven largely by CMV exposure. The authors suggested that the approach could potentially be generalized to other disease states and immunological phenotypes. Roughly uniform sequencing depth across donors was assumed in presence/absence analyses, although this assumption may not hold. The only immune exposure information available for the cohort was CMV serostatus. In the study, 150 to 200 TCR beta chains were listed as associated with cytomegalovirus. Most TCR sequences were seen in very few donors, while some public TCRs were found in many individuals. Some IMGT-functional V segments, including TRBV6-2 and TRBV6-3, could not be distinguished by the 87-base-pair reads and were therefore excluded. Because HLA typing was missing for some donors at each locus, association tests included only the typed subset. In a later genetic analysis, fewer N-insertions in productive TCRs were reported among donors in an Asian-associated ancestry cluster than the approximately 670-donor mean.

For this clone: Its antigen target is currently unknown. Per-nucleotide qualities are absent, and no much larger clonotype sits a single base away.

In total, around 600 healthy bone marrow donors made up the cohort. At the time of sampling, all cohort members were nominally healthy, though unrecorded immune exposures were likely present. The donor was CMV seropositive and belonged to the group of 250 to 300 seropositive cohort members. A peripheral blood sample was provided by each donor, and peripheral blood mononuclear cells were used for TCR beta sequencing. The Qiagen DNeasy Blood Extraction Kit was used to extract genomic DNA from the blood cell samples. V ends up 7 bases short and J 3 bases short, with an unmatched junction base count of 4. CDR1 and CDR2 are drawn from the germline V gene (reference sequence): LNHDA, SQIVND. From the cysteine up to the phenylalanine, the CDR3 has a length of 15 residues. The CDR3 DNA has 45 bases and is translated from base 1. The library relied on the immunoSEQ multiplex PCR assay. For the multiplex PCR, a mixture combining 60 forward primers for TCR Vbeta segments and 13 reverse primers for TCR Jbeta segments was used. A multiplex PCR assay on genomic DNA amplified the CDR3 region of rearranged TCR beta genes. The Illumina HiSeq System was used to sequence the amplified TCR beta libraries as 87-base-pair reads. In the paper's pipeline: Across the 666 repertoires, a later analysis counted 60 million to 90 million unique TCR beta chains, around 10 million of which were shared by at least two donors. A nearest-neighbor algorithm error-corrected the raw reads and collapsed the reads into unique sequences, merging closely related sequences to remove PCR and sequencing errors. CDR3 sequences were aligned to IMGT reference sequences to assign V, D and J gene segments. Each retained sequence needed at least a six-nucleotide match to both a V gene segment and a J gene segment. Rearrangements were classified as productive when the CDR3 lacked stop codons and remained in frame with V and J, and all other rearrangements were classified as non-productive. CDR3 was defined according to IMGT convention as the region running from the second conserved V-encoded cysteine to the conserved J-encoded phenylalanine. In an earlier analysis of roughly 610 of the donors, sequences lacking an unambiguous match to a single V gene segment were excluded. An earlier analysis of some 500 of the donors classified V segments as functional when productive rearrangements were above 56.7% and as segregating when the standard deviation between donors was above 5%. To diagnose cytomegalovirus status from the catalog of TCR beta chain sequences, a statistical classification framework was built. In a later analysis, V and J genes were assigned by comparing TCR nucleotide sequences against IMGT/GENE-DB human TR gene sequences. The TCRdist pipeline was used in a later analysis to assign CDR3 sequences and most-parsimonious VDJ recombination scenarios. A later analysis defined each TCR beta chain by its CDR3 amino acid sequence plus V-gene family, and excluded reads lacking a unique V-gene family. In a later analysis, approximately 590 highly shared, low-generation-probability nucleotide sequences were removed to address suspected cross-contamination and a sequencing artifact. A later analysis calculated a clonal expansion index for each public chain from normalized within-repertoire ranks of inferred template counts. A later analysis computed generation probabilities with a VDJ recombination model fitted to out-of-frame rearrangements, and checked the results against IGoR. Hypergeometric tests were used in a later analysis to score TCR-TCR, TCR-HLA and TCR-CMV co-occurrence, with a repertoire-size bias correction applied to the TCR pairs. In a later analysis, false discovery rates were estimated by permuting HLA or CMV assignments 20 times. A later analysis grouped co-occurring TCRs with DBSCAN, adding TCRdist sequence similarity when clustering within HLA-allele-positive subsets. Repertoires with fewer than 30,000 or more than 120,000 public chains, plus five repertoires with anomalous nucleotide sharing, were excluded from co-occurrence clustering. TCRdb provides this immuneACCESS table in a form limited to in-frame rearrangements. Some clones are lacking; in checked studies, under half of them reflect an unresolved V gene, and why the rest are absent is not known. V and J calls plus clone size are reproduced from that table; the DNA served to infer D and trimming. The sample table records approximately 110,000 clones; roughly 71% of these occur just once. The top ten clones comprise 3.5% to 5% of the sample.

The sequence is built from TRBV19 and TRBJ2-2, with 11 bases aligning to TRBD2. The sequencing sample was made of PBMCs. The origin of this receptor is a woman in her 50s in good health and CMV-seropositive. The nucleotide sequence is given as TGTGCCAGTAAAGGGACTAGCGGCTACACCGGGGAGCTGTTTTTT. It specifies CASKGTSGYTGELFF.